The 8 T cell receptor beta chains below come from one sample, sequenced in a study of cytomegalovirus exposure and HLA in healthy donors. Primers: 60 Vbeta forward and 13 Jbeta reverse. The protocol was immunoSEQ multiplex PCR, while the TCRdb copy is restricted to in-frame clones and leaves out a portion. The sample includes over 80,000 clones, around 72% of them seen just once. Sequenced input: PBMCs. These receptors were obtained from a man aged 40-55 years in good health and CMV-seronegative.

The chain links TRBV7-9 to TRBJ1-1, with 7 bases identical to TRBD1. The germline V gene has CDR1 SEHNR and CDR2 FQNEAQ (reference sequence). Losses at the gene ends were 4 bases for V and 2 bases for J; bases not matched to a gene: 13. CDR3 length equals 17 residues. CDR3 bases: TGTGCCAGCAGCTCCGACAGGGCCCCTCTTTTTAACACTGAAGCTTTCTTT. Translation: CASSSDRAPLFNTEAFF.

The V call is TRBV19, the J call TRBJ2-5; TRBD1 matches 9 bases. From germline, CDR1 is LNHDA and CDR2 SQIVND (reference sequence). The CDR3 extends over 14 amino acids. V lost 7 bases and J lost 5; bases outside the gene matches: 8. Written as DNA, the CDR3 is TGTGCCAGTAACAGGGGGCAGGGAGGGGAGACCCAGTACTTC. Translated, it gives CASNRGQGGETQYF.

The chain is built from TRBV20-1 and TRBJ1-4; the D is unclear. Germline lookup yields CDR1 DFQATT and CDR2 SNEGSKA (reference sequence). V was pared by 3 bases and J by 12 bases, with 11 bases between. The CDR3 is made up of 11 amino acids. CDR3 protein: CSASRGYELFF. The CDR3 nucleotides read TGCAGTGCTAGTAGAGGGTATGAACTGTTTTTT.

This chain joins TRBV28 and TRBJ1-5; tentatively, D is TRBD1 (5 bases). CDR3 length: 13 residues. The germline V gene has CDR1 MDHEN and CDR2 SYDVKM. V was clipped by 7 bases and J by 5 bases, with 12 bases between them. CDR3 sequence reads: CASNWGRDQPQHF. The CDR3 DNA sequence: TGTGCCAGCAATTGGGGCCGGGATCAGCCCCAGCATTTT.

This chain uses TRBV5-6 with TRBJ1-5; possibly TRBD1 for D (5 bases). V gave up 6 bases and J gave up 7 bases, with 17 bases separating them. This CDR3 is 14 amino acids long. The germline V gene has CDR1 SGHDT and CDR2 YYEEEE. The DNA of the CDR3 is TGTGCCAGCACCATCTGGGGGGTGAGGCAGCCCCAGCATTTT. It yields the protein CASTIWGVRQPQHF.

V and J are TRBV15 and TRBJ1-1; the D gene is possibly TRBD1 (5 bases). Germline V CDR1 and CDR2: LNHNV, YYDKDF (reference sequence). This CDR3 is built from 12 residues. V was trimmed by 5 bases and J by 5 bases, leaving 9 bases between them. CDR3 sequence: CATSLGGTEAFF. The DNA of the CDR3 is TGTGCCACCAGCCTGGGGGGGACTGAAGCTTTCTTT.

This chain joins TRBV28 and TRBJ1-4; D ambiguous. V was cut by 5 bases and J by 9 bases, with 13 bases left in between. Germline CDR1 reads MDHEN; CDR2 reads SYDVKM. The CDR3 consists of 13 residues. The DNA for the CDR3 is TGTGCCAGCAGTGCCGGACTGGCGAAAAAACTGTTTTTT. Amino acid sequence: CASSAGLAKKLFF.

The gene calls are TRBV6-1 and TRBJ2-6; 7 nucleotides line up with TRBD1. Germline V CDR1 and CDR2: MNHNS, SASEGT. The V gene end was trimmed by 8 bases and the J gene end by 0 bases; junction bases not matched to a gene: 4. The CDR3 has 15 amino acids. CDR3 DNA sequence: TGTGCCAGCGGACAGGCGAGCTCTGGGGCCAACGTCCTGACTTTC. It codes for CASGQASSGANVLTF.